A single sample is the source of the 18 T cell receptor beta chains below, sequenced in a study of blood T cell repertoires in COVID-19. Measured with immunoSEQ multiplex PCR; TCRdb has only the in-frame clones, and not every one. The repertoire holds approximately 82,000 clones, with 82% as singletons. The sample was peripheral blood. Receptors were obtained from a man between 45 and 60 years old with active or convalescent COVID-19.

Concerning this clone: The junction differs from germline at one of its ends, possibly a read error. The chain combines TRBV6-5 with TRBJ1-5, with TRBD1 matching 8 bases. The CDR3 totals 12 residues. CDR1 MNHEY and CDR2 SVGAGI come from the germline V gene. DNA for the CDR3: TGTGCCAGCAGTTTTACCCCGGGACAGGTGGCATTT. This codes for CASSFTPGQVAF.

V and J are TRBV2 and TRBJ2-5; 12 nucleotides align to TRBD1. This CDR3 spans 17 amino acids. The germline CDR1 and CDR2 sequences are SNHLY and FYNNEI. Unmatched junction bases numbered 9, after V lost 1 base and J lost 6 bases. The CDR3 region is CASSEGLGTGGAKTQYF. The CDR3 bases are TGTGCCAGCAGTGAAGGGTTAGGGACAGGGGGCGCAAAGACCCAGTACTTC.

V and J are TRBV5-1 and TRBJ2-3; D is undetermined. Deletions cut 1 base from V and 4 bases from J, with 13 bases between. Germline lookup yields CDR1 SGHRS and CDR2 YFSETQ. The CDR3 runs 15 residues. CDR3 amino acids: CASSLSNPPADTQYF. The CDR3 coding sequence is TGCGCCAGCAGCTTGTCGAATCCCCCGGCAGATACGCAGTATTTT.

In nucleotides, the CDR3 is TGTGCCAGCATCAGGGACTACGAGCAGTACGTC. Protein: CASIRDYEQYV. J is TRBJ2-7 and V is TRBV2; weak D call: TRBD1 (5 bases). Germline V gene lookup returns CDR1 SNHLY and CDR2 FYNNEI. V lost 7 bases and J lost 3, with 7 bases in between. The CDR3 runs 11 residues.

In DNA, the CDR3 is TGCGCCAGCAGTCATCGGTGGACAGGCCCCGGGGAGCTGTTTTTT. Protein product: CASSHRWTGPGELFF. The chain combines TRBV23-1 with TRBJ2-2; 7 bases map to TRBD1. TRBV23-1 is an ORF, and what it does is uncertain. The CDR3 contains 15 residues. V shed 3 bases, J shed 6 bases, and the junction held 7 bases outside the gene matches.

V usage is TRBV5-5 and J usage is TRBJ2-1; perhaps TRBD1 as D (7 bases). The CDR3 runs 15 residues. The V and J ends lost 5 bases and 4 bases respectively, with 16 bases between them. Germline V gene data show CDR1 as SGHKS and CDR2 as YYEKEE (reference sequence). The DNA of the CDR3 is TGTGCCAGCAGGGAGGCGGGACAGATTTACAATGAGCAGTTCTTC. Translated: CASREAGQIYNEQFF.

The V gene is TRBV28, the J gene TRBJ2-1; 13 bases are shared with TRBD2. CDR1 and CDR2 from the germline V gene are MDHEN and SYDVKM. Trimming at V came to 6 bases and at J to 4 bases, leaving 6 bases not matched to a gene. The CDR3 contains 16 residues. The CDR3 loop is CASSVLAGGPYNEQFF. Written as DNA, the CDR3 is TGTGCCAGCAGCGTACTAGCGGGGGGGCCTTACAATGAGCAGTTCTTC.

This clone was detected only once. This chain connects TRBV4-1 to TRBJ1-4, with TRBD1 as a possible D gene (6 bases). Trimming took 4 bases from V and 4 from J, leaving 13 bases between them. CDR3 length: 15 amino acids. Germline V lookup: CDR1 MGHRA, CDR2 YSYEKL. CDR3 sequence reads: CASSRRTVLNEKLFF. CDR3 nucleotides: TGCGCCAGCAGCCGACGGACAGTCCTTAATGAAAAACTGTTTTTT.

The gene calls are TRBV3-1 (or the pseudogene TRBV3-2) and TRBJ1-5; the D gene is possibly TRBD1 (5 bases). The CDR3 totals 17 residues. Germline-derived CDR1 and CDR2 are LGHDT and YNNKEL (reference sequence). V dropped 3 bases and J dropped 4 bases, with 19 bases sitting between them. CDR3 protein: CASSHQGSFQGNQPQHF. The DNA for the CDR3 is TGTGCCAGCAGCCACCAGGGCAGTTTCCAAGGTAATCAGCCCCAGCATTTT.

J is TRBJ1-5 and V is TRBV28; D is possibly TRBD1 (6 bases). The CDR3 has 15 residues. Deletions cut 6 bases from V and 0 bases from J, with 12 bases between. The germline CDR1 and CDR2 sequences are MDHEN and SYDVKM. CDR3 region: CASRPGQNSNQPQHF. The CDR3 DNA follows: TGTGCCAGCAGGCCGGGACAAAATAGCAATCAGCCCCAGCATTTT.

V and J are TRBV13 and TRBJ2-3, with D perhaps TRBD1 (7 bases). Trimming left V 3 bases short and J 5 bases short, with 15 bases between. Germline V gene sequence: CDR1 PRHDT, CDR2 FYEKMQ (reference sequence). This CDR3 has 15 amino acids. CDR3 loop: CASSLKRQGGDTQYF. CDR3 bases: TGTGCCAGCAGCTTGAAGCGTCAGGGGGGAGATACGCAGTATTTT.

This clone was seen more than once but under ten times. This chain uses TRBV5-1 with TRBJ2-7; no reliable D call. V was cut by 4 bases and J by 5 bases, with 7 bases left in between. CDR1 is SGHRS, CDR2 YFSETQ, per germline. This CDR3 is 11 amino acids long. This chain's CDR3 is CASSPLDEQYV. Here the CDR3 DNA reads TGCGCCAGCAGCCCCCTCGACGAGCAGTACGTC.

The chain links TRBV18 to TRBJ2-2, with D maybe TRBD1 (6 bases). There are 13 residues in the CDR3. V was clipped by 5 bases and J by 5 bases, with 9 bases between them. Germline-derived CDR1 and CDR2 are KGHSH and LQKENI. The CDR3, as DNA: TGTGCCAGCTCAGCCGACAGGACCGGGGAGCTGTTTTTT. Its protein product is CASSADRTGELFF.

CDR3 sequence (DNA): TGTGCCAGCAGCTTAGTGGCAGGGGAGACGTTGAAGACCCAGTACTTC. It codes for CASSLVAGETLKTQYF. The rearrangement joins TRBV7-6 to TRBJ2-5; perhaps TRBD1 as D (6 bases). Trimming pared 1 base from V and 6 bases from J, leaving 18 bases between. From germline, CDR1 is SGHVS and CDR2 FNYEAQ. CDR3 size: 16 residues. The whole variable domain, remainder taken from reference TRBV7-6 and TRBJ2-5, is GAGVSQSPRYKVTKRGQDVALRCDPISGHVSLYWYRQALGQGPEFLTYFNYEAQQDKSGLPNDRFSAERPEGSISTLTIQRTEQRDSAMYRCASSLVAGETLKTQYFGPGTRLLVL.

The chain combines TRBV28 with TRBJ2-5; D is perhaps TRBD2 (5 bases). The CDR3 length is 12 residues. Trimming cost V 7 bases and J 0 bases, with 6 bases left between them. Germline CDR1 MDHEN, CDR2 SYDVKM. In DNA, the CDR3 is TGTGCCAGCACGGGGTACCAAGAGACCCAGTACTTC. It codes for CASTGYQETQYF. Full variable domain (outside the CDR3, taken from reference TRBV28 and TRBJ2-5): DVKVTQSSRYLVKRTGEKVFLECVQDMDHENMFWYRQDPGLGLRLIYFSYDVKMKEKGDIPEGYSVSREKKERFSLILESASTNQTSMYLCASTGYQETQYFGPGTRLLVL.

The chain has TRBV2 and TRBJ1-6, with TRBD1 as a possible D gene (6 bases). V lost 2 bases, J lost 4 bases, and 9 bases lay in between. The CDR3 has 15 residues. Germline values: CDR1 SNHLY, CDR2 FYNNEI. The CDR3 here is CASSEKQGYNSPLHF. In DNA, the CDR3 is TGTGCCAGCAGTGAAAAACAGGGTTATAATTCACCCCTCCACTTT. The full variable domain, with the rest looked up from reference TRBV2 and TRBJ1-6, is EPEVTQTPSHQVTQMGQEVILRCVPISNHLYFYWYRQILGQKVEFLVSFYNNEISEKSEIFDDQFSVERPDGSNFTLKIRSTKLEDSAMYFCASSEKQGYNSPLHFGNGTRLTVT.

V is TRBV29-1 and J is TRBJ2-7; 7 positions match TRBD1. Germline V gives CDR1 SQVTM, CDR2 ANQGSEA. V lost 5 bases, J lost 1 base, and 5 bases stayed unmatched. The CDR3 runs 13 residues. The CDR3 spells CSVRDSLSYEQYF. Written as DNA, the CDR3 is TGCAGCGTTAGGGACAGCTTGTCCTACGAGCAGTACTTC.

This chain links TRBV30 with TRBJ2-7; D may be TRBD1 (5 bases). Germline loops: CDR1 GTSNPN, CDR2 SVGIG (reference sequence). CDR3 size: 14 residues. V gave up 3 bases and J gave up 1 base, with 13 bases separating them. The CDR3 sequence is CAWRTKTVSYEQYF. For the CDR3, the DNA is TGTGCCTGGAGAACTAAGACAGTGTCCTACGAGCAGTACTTC.